The present T cell receptor (beta chain) was sequenced within a study of neoadjuvant anti-PD-1 for oral cavity cancer. Across the whole study: Patients mostly received three to four biweekly nivolumab doses at 3 mg/kg before surgery. Notes on the study in general: Post-nivolumab, blood T cell clonality was significantly elevated in non-responders.

This CDR3 spans 17 amino acids. Germline V gene data show CDR1 as MNHEY and CDR2 as SMNVEV (reference sequence). V shed 7 bases and J shed 0 bases, with 18 bases lying between them. To note about this clone: No antigen is known for it.

Time point defined: after neoadjuvant nivolumab, at surgical resection. Cohort: HPV-negative, locally advanced oral cavity squamous cell carcinoma patients. Most PBMC samples had around 0.5 ug input DNA in six replicates. Using immunoSEQ multiplex PCR, the repertoire was profiled, and TCRdb retains in-frame clones only, with some absent. Of about 12,000 clones detected, roughly 70% appear once; the ten largest clones hold roughly 2.7%. This TCR was recovered from a person between 40 and 80 years old with oral cavity squamous cell carcinoma. The chain is built from TRBV27 and TRBJ2-2; possible D gene TRBD1, 6 bases. The sequencing used PBMCs, collected after nivolumab (anti-PD-1) treatment. The CDR3 DNA is TGTGCCAGCAAGAAATCAACCGGGACAACGAACACCGGGGAGCTGTTTTTT. It codes for CASKKSTGTTNTGELFF.